A single sample is the source of the 15 T cell receptor beta chains below, sequenced in a study of breast tumors, draining lymph nodes, adjacent tissues (dated by TCRdb to the mid-2010s). Library preparation was by multiplex PCR. Sequencing used an Illumina HiSeq 2000. Starting from the raw public reads, TCRdb applied fastp trimming at Q25, assembled clones with MiXCR and retained in-frame beta chains. Each CDR3 protein gets just one entry, which takes the most common genes and DNA from the rows behind it. The sample contains 50,000 to 55,000 distinct CDR3 sequences, less than 55% of them found a single time. The ten largest clones add up to about 11% of the sample. Source material: breast tumor tissue. The receptors originated from a female donor with breast cancer. Some clones in this sample may be carry-over from other donors' samples.

V is TRBV24-1 and J is TRBJ2-5; a weak D match, TRBD1 (6 bases). Trimming shortened V by 4 bases and J by 6 bases, and 14 bases separated the two germline ends. Germline V gene sequence: CDR1 KGHDR, CDR2 SFDVKD. There are 14 residues in the CDR3. CDR3 region: CATSDRQAGKTQYF. CDR3 DNA sequence: TGTGCCACCAGTGACCGACAGGCAGGAAAGACCCAGTACTTC.

The chain has TRBV5-1 and TRBJ2-3, with TRBD1 matching over 9 bases. The CDR3 sequence is 14 residues long. Trimming at V came to 5 bases and at J to 4 bases, leaving 5 bases not matched to a gene. Germline loops: CDR1 SGHRS, CDR2 YFSETQ. In nucleotides, the CDR3 is TGCGCCAGCAGTCGACAGGGGGTCTCAGATACGCAGTATTTT. Protein sequence: CASSRQGVSDTQYF.

The chain joins TRBV4-1 to TRBJ1-5; D unresolved. The V and J ends lost 5 bases and 5 bases respectively, with 10 bases between them. Germline CDR1 reads MGHRA; CDR2 reads YSYEKL. This CDR3 contains 13 residues. The chain's CDR3 is CASSSRLDQPQHF. As DNA, the CDR3 is TGCGCCAGCAGCTCCCGATTGGATCAGCCCCAGCATTTT.

This clonotype was observed a few times. The chain joins TRBV5-1 to TRBJ1-1; tentative D call: TRBD1 (5 bases). This CDR3 has 14 residues. CDR1 and CDR2 (germline): SGHRS, YFSETQ. Trimming left V 4 bases short and J 4 bases short, with 14 bases between. CDR3 nucleotide sequence: TGCGCCAGCAGCCGTGGGGGGTCGCGCACTGAAGCTTTCTTT. As protein: CASSRGGSRTEAFF.

This clonotype appeared many times. This rearrangement joins TRBV5-1 to TRBJ1-5; 10 bases align to TRBD1. The germline gives CDR1 SGHRS, CDR2 YFSETQ. This CDR3 region has 14 residues. After removal of 4 bases from V and 5 bases from J, the junction contained 3 bases not matched to a gene. The CDR3 DNA sequence: TGCGCCAGCAGCCAGACAGGGGGCTATCAGCCCCAGCATTTT. This sequence encodes CASSQTGGYQPQHF.

This clonotype appeared many times. This chain connects TRBV30 to TRBJ2-7, with TRBD2 matching 9 bases. CDR3 length: 13 residues. The germline gives CDR1 GTSNPN, CDR2 SVGIG (reference sequence). J was trimmed by 2 bases and V by 4 bases; bases with no gene match: 3. CDR3 region: CAWTSSGAYEQYF. CDR3 DNA sequence: TGTGCCTGGACCTCTAGCGGGGCCTACGAGCAGTACTTC.

This clonotype was seen many times. This rearrangement joins TRBV11-2 to TRBJ2-2, with 7 bases identical to TRBD2. The junction had 2 bases not matched to a gene; V was cut back by 4 bases and J by 3 bases. This CDR3 contains 14 residues. The germline CDR1 and CDR2 sequences are SGHAT and FQNNGV. CDR3 loop: CASSSGRYTGELFF. Written as DNA, the CDR3 is TGTGCCAGCAGCTCCGGGAGGTACACCGGGGAGCTGTTTTTT.

This clonotype appeared many times. The V and J genes are TRBV6-1 and TRBJ1-2; maybe TRBD1 (6 bases). V was clipped by 6 bases and J by 3 bases, with 17 bases between them. CDR1 is MNHNS and CDR2 is SASEGT in the germline V gene. The CDR3 length is 15 residues. The CDR3 nucleotides read TGTGCCAGCAGACACGGGGAGGGGGGCTACTATGGCTACACCTTC. Its protein product is CASRHGEGGYYGYTF.

Concerning this clonotype: A much larger clone lies a single base off, so this may be a read error. This chain links TRBV29-1 with TRBJ1-1, with 7 bases fitting TRBD1. Germline-derived CDR1 and CDR2 are SQVTM and ANQGSEA. The CDR3 totals 11 residues. CDR3 nucleotide sequence: TGCAGCGGCAGGGGGTACACTGAAGCTCTCTTT. This gives the protein CSGRGYTEALF. Supplemented by reference TRBV29-1 and TRBJ1-1, the full variable domain reads SAVISQKPSRDICQRGTSLTIQCQVDSQVTMMFWYRQQPGQSLTLIATANQGSEATYESGFVIDKFPISRPNLTFSTLTVSNMSPEDSSIYLCSGRGYTEALFGQGTRLTVV.

As to this clonotype: Mismatch with germline at one junction end may stem from a read error. V usage is TRBV5-1 and J usage is TRBJ1-1; weak D call: TRBD1 (6 bases). The CDR3 covers 13 residues. Germline CDR1 and CDR2: SGHRS and YFSETQ. The CDR3 loop reads CASSFGQNADAFF. The CDR3 bases are TGCGCCAGCAGCTTTGGACAGAACGCTGACGCTTTCTTT.

A note on this clonotype: At one boundary the junction diverges from the germline segment, which might be a read error. The chain uses TRBV6-5 and TRBJ1-5; no reliable D call. The CDR3 runs to 16 residues. Germline lookup yields CDR1 MNHEY and CDR2 SVGAGI. In nucleotides, the CDR3 is TGTGCCATCAGTTACTCGAGGCTGGATAGCAATCAGCCCCAGCATTTT. This sequence encodes CAISYSRLDSNQPQHF.

This clonotype was detected many times. The chain recombines TRBV7-9 with TRBJ2-5, with 9 bases that match TRBD2. The germline V gene has CDR1 SEHNR and CDR2 FQNEAQ (reference sequence). The V gene end was trimmed by 5 bases and the J gene end by 5 bases; junction bases not matched to a gene: 6. The CDR3 is 14 residues long. CDR3 loop: CASSTGTSWETQYF. In DNA form, the CDR3 reads TGTGCCAGCAGCACCGGGACTAGCTGGGAGACCCAGTACTTC.

The chain uses TRBV2 and TRBJ1-3; no clear D gene. There are 14 residues in the CDR3. Germline CDR1 SNHLY, CDR2 FYNNEI. With 9 bases removed from V and 4 bases from J, the gap between germline ends came to 16 bases. CDR3 sequence: CASGVGPRGNTIYF. DNA of the CDR3: TGTGCCAGTGGGGTGGGCCCTCGGGGAAACACCATATATTTT.

This clonotype was counted at least ten times. The J gene is TRBJ2-2, the V gene TRBV5-6, with 9 bases aligning to TRBD2. The V gene's germline CDR1 is SGHDT and CDR2 YYEEEE. Trimming cost V 4 bases and J 8 bases; bases outside gene matches: 18. The CDR3 sequence is 18 residues long. The CDR3 region is CASSGSVPSGIGTGELFF. The CDR3 region has the DNA TGTGCCAGCAGCGGCTCGGTGCCTAGCGGGATCGGAACTGGGGAGCTGTTTTTT.

This clonotype was detected a few times. The J gene is TRBJ2-3, the V gene TRBV27; D possibly corresponds to TRBD2 (6 bases). Germline loops: CDR1 MNHEY, CDR2 SMNVEV (reference sequence). The CDR3 is 12 amino acids. Trimming stripped 3 bases from V and 9 bases from J, with 10 bases between. Here the CDR3 DNA reads TGTGCCAGCAGTTTGGAGGGCAACACGCAGTATTTT. This codes for CASSLEGNTQYF.